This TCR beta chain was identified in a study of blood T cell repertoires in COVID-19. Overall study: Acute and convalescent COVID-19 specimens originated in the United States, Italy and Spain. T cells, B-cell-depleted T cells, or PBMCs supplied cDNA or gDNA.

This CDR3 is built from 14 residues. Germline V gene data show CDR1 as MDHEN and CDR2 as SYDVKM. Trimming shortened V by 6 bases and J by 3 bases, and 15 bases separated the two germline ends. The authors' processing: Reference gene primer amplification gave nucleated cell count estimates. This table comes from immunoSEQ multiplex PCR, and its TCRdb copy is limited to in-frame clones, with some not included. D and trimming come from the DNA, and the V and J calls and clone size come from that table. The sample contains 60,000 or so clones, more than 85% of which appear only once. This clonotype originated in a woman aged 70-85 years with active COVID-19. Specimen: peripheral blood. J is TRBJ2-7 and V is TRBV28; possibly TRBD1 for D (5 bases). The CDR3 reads CASRVGAGVYEQYF. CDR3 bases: TGTGCCAGCAGGGTAGGGGCAGGAGTCTACGAGCAGTACTTC.